This T cell receptor (beta chain) emerged from a study of blood T cell repertoires in COVID-19. Study at large: Sources were T cells, B-cell-depleted T cells, or PBMCs; the material itself was cDNA or gDNA.

Some clones are missing from TCRdb's copy, which holds only in-frame ones; the method was immunoSEQ multiplex PCR. The repertoire holds about 190,000 clones, with over 75% as singletons. The sequence was collected from a man aged 45-60 years who had recovered from COVID-19. The sequencing sample was made of peripheral blood.

The CDR3, as DNA: TGTGCCACCAGCAGGGTTCCGGACAGGAGTTACCAAGAGACCCAGTACTTC. Protein product: CATSRVPDRSYQETQYF. The rearrangement uses TRBV15 and TRBJ2-5, with 7 nucleotides matching TRBD1. Germline V lookup: CDR1 LNHNV, CDR2 YYDKDF (reference sequence). The CDR3 runs to 17 residues. V dropped 3 bases and J dropped 0; count of bases not matched to a gene: 10.